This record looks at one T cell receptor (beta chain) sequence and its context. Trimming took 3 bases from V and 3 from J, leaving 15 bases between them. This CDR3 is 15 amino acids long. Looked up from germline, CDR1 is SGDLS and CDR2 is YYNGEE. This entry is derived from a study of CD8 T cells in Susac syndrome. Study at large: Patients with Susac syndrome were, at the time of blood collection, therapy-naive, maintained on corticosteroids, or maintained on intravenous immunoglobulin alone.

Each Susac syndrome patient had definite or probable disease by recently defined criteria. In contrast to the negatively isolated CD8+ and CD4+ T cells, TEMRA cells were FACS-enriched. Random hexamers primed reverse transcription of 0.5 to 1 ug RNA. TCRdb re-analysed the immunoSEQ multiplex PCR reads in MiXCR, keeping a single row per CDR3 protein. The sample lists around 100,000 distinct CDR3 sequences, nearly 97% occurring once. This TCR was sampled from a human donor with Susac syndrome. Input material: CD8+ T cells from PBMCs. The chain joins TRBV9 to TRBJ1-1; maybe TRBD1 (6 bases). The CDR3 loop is CASSGQELGDTEAFF. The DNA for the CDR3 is TGTGCCAGCAGCGGACAGGAGCTGGGGGACACTGAAGCTTTCTTT.